Sequencing of this T cell receptor (beta chain) was carried out in a study of blood T cell repertoires in COVID-19. Across the study: PBMCs, B-cell-depleted T cells, or T cells were the source of the cDNA or gDNA that made up the material.

Across 24 US areas, participants ranged in age from roughly 18 to 95 years. Participants' reported clinical history set cohort assignment. Trimming stripped 3 bases from V and 7 bases from J, with 12 bases between. Per the germline V gene, CDR1 is WNHNN and CDR2 is SYGVQD (reference sequence). The CDR3 contains 13 residues. Generated by immunoSEQ multiplex PCR, the TCRdb table keeps only in-frame clones and is missing some. The sample consists of roughly 380,000 clones, less than 90% of them appearing once. The V gene is TRBV10-1, the J gene TRBJ1-2; TRBD1 might be the D (5 bases). Sequenced: PBMCs or T cells enriched from blood (not recorded which). This receptor was taken from a woman aged 25 to 39 who had recovered from COVID-19. CDR3 sequence reads: CASSEFKRGGYTF. The DNA for the CDR3 is TGCGCCAGCAGTGAATTCAAAAGGGGTGGCTACACCTTC.